The source of this T cell receptor (beta chain) is a study of CD8 T cells in Susac syndrome. Whole-study results and caveats: CD8+ clones in Susac expanded most in TEMRA cells and active patients.

Germline V lookup: CDR1 DFQATT, CDR2 SNEGSKA (reference sequence). The CDR3 is 14 amino acids. Trimming removed 5 bases from V and 2 bases from J, with 15 bases in between. Random-hexamer reverse transcription was applied to about 0.5 to 1 ug RNA. A single record per CDR3 protein comes from TCRdb applying MiXCR to the immunoSEQ multiplex PCR reads. The sample records some 110,000 distinct CDR3 sequences, less than 95% being singletons. Details on this clonotype: Its specificity is not known.

Sequencing used CD8+ T cells from PBMCs. J is TRBJ1-1 and V is TRBV20-1; the D gene is possibly TRBD1 (5 bases). The source of this sequence is a human donor with Susac syndrome. The CDR3 DNA is TGCAGTGCTGGCGGGACGGAGGACAACACTGAAGCTTTCTTT. Encoded protein: CSAGGTEDNTEAFF.